Below, 31 T cell receptor beta chains from the same sample are listed, as sequenced in a study of T cell changes during pregnancy in multiple sclerosis. The method was immunoSEQ multiplex PCR; TCRdb's version includes in-frame clones alone and lacks a portion of them. The sample lists around 70,000 clones, roughly 90% occurring once. The sample in question was peripheral blood, obtained in the third trimester of pregnancy. All receptors come from a female donor with multiple sclerosis, enrolled in a pregnancy study.

The chain couples TRBV2 to TRBJ2-5, with 7 bases identical to TRBD1. Unmatched junction bases numbered 5, after V lost 5 bases and J lost 5 bases. CDR1 and CDR2 from the germline V gene are SNHLY and FYNNEI. The CDR3 length is 13 residues. The CDR3 coding sequence is TGTGCCAGCAGTATAAACAGGGGCGAGACCCAGTACTTC. Amino acids: CASSINRGETQYF.

The chain combines TRBV5-1 with TRBJ1-5; D ambiguous. The V end lost 0 bases, the J end lost 3 bases, and 4 bases lay between the germline ends. There are 13 residues in the CDR3. The germline gives CDR1 SGHRS, CDR2 YFSETQ. This CDR3 is CASSLDNNQPQHF. Written as DNA, the CDR3 is TGCGCCAGCAGCTTGGACAACAATCAGCCCCAGCATTTT.

V and J are TRBV6-5 and TRBJ1-2; TRBD1 matches at 9 bases. J lost 7 bases, V lost 3 bases, and 3 bases had no gene match. Looked up from germline, CDR1 is MNHEY and CDR2 is SVGAGI. The CDR3 has 13 amino acids. CDR3 sequence: CASSYSGQGGYTF. Written as DNA, the CDR3 is TGTGCCAGCAGTTATTCGGGACAGGGTGGCTACACCTTC.

This clone was counted once. The chain couples TRBV7-9 to TRBJ2-3; 8 bases map to TRBD2. This CDR3 is 16 amino acids long. Germline V gives CDR1 SEHNR, CDR2 FQNEAQ (reference sequence). After removal of 4 bases from V and 0 bases from J, the junction contained 6 bases not matched to a gene. CDR3 in DNA: TGTGCCAGCAGCTCGTTTAGCGGGGTTAGCACAGATACGCAGTATTTT. This codes for CASSSFSGVSTDTQYF.

This chain uses TRBV6-4 with TRBJ2-3, with TRBD2 matching over 10 bases. V was pared by 3 bases and J by 5 bases, with 5 bases of the junction left unmatched. Per the germline V gene, CDR1 is MRHNA and CDR2 is SNTAGT. The CDR3 consists of 15 residues. CDR3 nucleotides: TGTGCCAGCAGTGAGGAAGCGGGGGGGCAAGATACGCAGTATTTT. It is translated as CASSEEAGGQDTQYF.

The chain uses TRBV28 and TRBJ1-4; 8 bases line up with TRBD1. V shed 4 bases, J shed 4 bases, and the junction held 5 bases outside the gene matches. There are 15 residues in the CDR3. From germline, CDR1 is MDHEN and CDR2 SYDVKM. CDR3 sequence: CASSSLQGGNEKLFF. CDR3 DNA: TGTGCCAGCAGTTCCCTACAGGGGGGTAATGAAAAACTGTTTTTT.

This clone was seen a single time. V is TRBV7-2 and J is TRBJ1-2; a weak D match, TRBD1 (5 bases). The CDR3 has 13 amino acids. V gave up 2 bases and J gave up 10 bases, with 14 bases separating them. Per germline, CDR1 SGHTA and CDR2 FQGNSA. The CDR3 region is CASSLMAGKDYTF. The CDR3 DNA is TGTGCCAGCAGCTTAATGGCAGGGAAGGACTACACCTTC. The full variable domain, in which reference TRBV7-2 and TRBJ1-2 provide the parts outside the CDR3, is GAGVSQSPSNKVTEKGKDVELRCDPISGHTALYWYRQSLGQGLEFLIYFQGNSAPDKSGLPSDRFSAERTGGSVSTLTIQRTQQEDSAVYLCASSLMAGKDYTFGSGTRLTVV.

This clone was observed a single time. This chain links TRBV5-4 with TRBJ2-5, with TRBD2 identical over 9 bases. The CDR3 extends over 15 amino acids. The germline V gene encodes CDR1 SGHNT and CDR2 YYREEE (reference sequence). V shed 4 bases and J 1 base; nucleotides not matched to a gene: 5. CDR3 amino acids: CASSALAGSQETQYF. As DNA, the CDR3 is TGTGCCAGCAGCGCGCTAGCGGGGAGCCAAGAGACCCAGTACTTC.

The V call is TRBV5-4, the J call TRBJ2-3; 8 bases match TRBD2. CDR1 and CDR2 from the germline V gene are SGHNT and YYREEE (reference sequence). This CDR3 has 16 amino acids. Unmatched junction bases numbered 4, after V lost 1 base and J lost 0 bases. The CDR3 coding sequence is TGTGCCAGCAGCTTGTCACTAGCGGTTAGCACAGATACGCAGTATTTT. Its protein is CASSLSLAVSTDTQYF.

This chain links TRBV11-2 with TRBJ2-2, with 7 bases matching TRBD2. Germline CDR1 reads SGHAT; CDR2 reads FQNNGV. CDR3 length: 16 amino acids. Trimming at V came to 2 bases and at J to 5 bases, leaving 8 bases not matched to a gene. CDR3 nucleotide sequence: TGTGCCAGCAGCTTACCGGGGGGATTGCCGACCGGGGAGCTGTTTTTT. Its translation: CASSLPGGLPTGELFF.

This clone appeared once. The rearrangement links TRBV11-2 to TRBJ1-4; 7 bases are a match to TRBD1. There are 15 residues in the CDR3. The junction had 8 bases not matched to a gene; V was cut back by 0 bases and J by 10 bases. Per the germline V gene, CDR1 is SGHAT and CDR2 is FQNNGV. Here the CDR3 reads CASSLDFGTAGKLFF. In DNA, the CDR3 is TGTGCCAGCAGCTTAGATTTCGGGACAGCGGGAAAACTGTTTTTT. The entire variable domain, with the rest obtained from reference TRBV11-2 and TRBJ1-4, is as follows: EAGVAQSPRYKIIEKRQSVAFWCNPISGHATLYWYQQILGQGPKLLIQFQNNGVVDDSQLPKDRFSAERLKGVDSTLKIQPAKLEDSAVYLCASSLDFGTAGKLFFGSGTQLSVL.

V usage is TRBV15 and J usage is TRBJ1-1; D perhaps matches TRBD1 (6 bases). Per the germline V gene, CDR1 is LNHNV and CDR2 is YYDKDF (reference sequence). This CDR3 region has 12 residues. V dropped 7 bases and J dropped 6 bases, with 12 bases sitting between them. CDR3: CATTTGRAEAFF. In nucleotides, the CDR3 is TGTGCCACCACAACAGGGCGGGCTGAAGCTTTCTTT.

This clone showed up just once. V gene TRBV9 combines with J gene TRBJ1-2, with D unclear. Germline CDR1 SGDLS, CDR2 YYNGEE. The CDR3 is made up of 14 amino acids. Trimming took 0 bases from V and 3 from J, leaving 9 bases between them. CDR3 DNA sequence: TGTGCCAGCAGCGTAGCTAACCGTGACTATGGCTACACCTTC. Amino acid sequence: CASSVANRDYGYTF.

J is TRBJ1-2 and V is TRBV6-1, with 8 bases that match TRBD1. The germline CDR1 and CDR2 sequences are MNHNS and SASEGT. V lost 6 bases and J lost 2; bases outside the gene matches: 2. This CDR3 contains 13 residues. This CDR3 is CASRRTGNYGYTF. The CDR3 nucleotides are TGTGCCAGCAGAAGGACAGGGAACTATGGCTACACCTTC.

The V gene is TRBV28, the J gene TRBJ1-4; D is possibly TRBD1 (5 bases). V shed 3 bases and J shed 8 bases, with 13 bases lying between them. Per germline, CDR1 MDHEN and CDR2 SYDVKM. The CDR3 has 14 amino acids. The CDR3 DNA reads as TGTGCCAGCAGTTTGAAAGGGGTCGGCGAAAAACTGTTTTTT. Encoded protein: CASSLKGVGEKLFF.

This chain uses TRBV29-1 with TRBJ1-1; D gene uncertain. CDR1 is SQVTM, CDR2 ANQGSEA, per germline. V shed 7 bases and J shed 4 bases, with 19 bases lying between them. The CDR3 sequence is 14 residues long. The CDR3 bases are TGCAGCGCTGTGGACCTAGCGGATCTCACTGAAGCTTTCTTT. Translating gives CSAVDLADLTEAFF.

This chain joins TRBV7-2 and TRBJ1-1; TRBD1 agrees at 7 bases. This CDR3 spans 14 amino acids. In germline, CDR1 is SGHTA, CDR2 FQGNSA. Trimming removed 3 bases from V and 11 bases from J; junction bases left unmatched: 12. The DNA for the CDR3 is TGTGCCAGCAGCTTCGCCCTAGGGGGCGGTCGGGCTTTCTTT. It codes for CASSFALGGGRAFF.

This clone was seen once. This rearrangement joins TRBV7-3 to TRBJ2-3; the D gene is possibly TRBD1 (5 bases). The CDR3 contains 16 residues. Trimming cost V 3 bases and J 1 base, with 14 bases left between them. The germline V gene has CDR1 SGHTA and CDR2 FQGTGA. CDR3 nucleotide sequence: TGTGCCAGCAGCTTTTCATTTGGGGCAGGCACAGATACGCAGTATTTT. This translates into CASSFSFGAGTDTQYF. The full variable domain, its missing parts supplied by reference TRBV7-3 and TRBJ2-3, is GAGVSQTPSNKVTEKGKYVELRCDPISGHTALYWYRQSLGQGPEFLIYFQGTGAADDSGLPNDRFFAVRPEGSVSTLKIQRTERGDSAVYLCASSFSFGAGTDTQYFGPGTRLTVL.

The V and J genes are TRBV18 and TRBJ1-5; 7 bases align to TRBD1. Per germline, CDR1 KGHSH and CDR2 LQKENI. The CDR3 covers 14 residues. V lost 5 bases, J lost 7 bases, and 8 bases stayed unmatched. The CDR3 coding sequence is TGTGCCAGCTCATCGACAGGGCCCCGCCAGCCCCAGCATTTT. Its protein is CASSSTGPRQPQHF.

The chain links TRBV5-6 to TRBJ1-1; D unclear. V was shortened by 0 bases and J by 0 bases, with 3 bases between the two germline ends. Germline V lookup: CDR1 SGHDT, CDR2 YYEEEE. This CDR3 comprises 13 residues. This chain's CDR3 is CASSLGVNTEAFF. The CDR3 DNA reads TGTGCCAGCAGCTTGGGAGTGAACACTGAAGCTTTCTTT.

This sequence joins TRBV9 and TRBJ2-1; 10 nucleotides line up with TRBD1. With 6 bases clipped from V and 6 bases from J, the junction kept 6 bases outside the gene matches. The CDR3 is 14 residues long. Germline values: CDR1 SGDLS, CDR2 YYNGEE. In nucleotides, the CDR3 is TGTGCCAGCATGCGGGACAGGGGTGCCAATGAGCAGTTCTTC. Translating gives CASMRDRGANEQFF.

A remark on this clone: The sample holds other DNA sequences that translate to the same CDR3. The rearrangement links TRBV5-1 to TRBJ2-7; tentatively, D is TRBD1 (6 bases). The ends were cut back, 4 bases at V and 3 bases at J, with 8 bases in the middle. Germline V gene sequence: CDR1 SGHRS, CDR2 YFSETQ. The CDR3 has 12 amino acids. CDR3: CASSARGYEQYF. CDR3 coding DNA: TGCGCCAGCAGCGCCAGGGGCTACGAGCAGTACTTC.

The chain uses TRBV30 and TRBJ2-3; 13 bases are a match to TRBD2. The germline gives CDR1 GTSNPN, CDR2 SVGIG (reference sequence). The CDR3 totals 15 residues. V was pared by 0 bases and J by 4 bases, with 1 base of the junction left unmatched. In nucleotides, the CDR3 is TGTGCCTGGAGTGTACTAGCGGGGGGGCCAGATACGCAGTATTTT. Translating it yields CAWSVLAGGPDTQYF.

The sample holds a few counts of this clone. The chain has TRBV4-1 and TRBJ1-3, with unresolved D. The germline V gene encodes CDR1 MGHRA and CDR2 YSYEKL. This CDR3 is built from 16 residues. Trimming took off 0 bases at V and 1 base at J, with 10 bases between the two ends. As DNA, the CDR3 is TGCGCCAGCAGCCAAGATGTATCCTCGTCTGGAAACACCATATATTTT. This sequence encodes CASSQDVSSSGNTIYF.

The chain employs TRBV4-3 and TRBJ1-3; D uncertain. The CDR3 loop spans 20 amino acids. With 1 base removed from V and 0 bases from J, the gap between germline ends came to 22 bases. Germline assignment: CDR1 LGHNA and CDR2 YSLEER. The CDR3 region is CASSQAVELNPAPSGNTIYF. In nucleotides, the CDR3 is TGCGCCAGCAGCCAAGCTGTTGAACTGAACCCCGCTCCCTCTGGAAACACCATATATTTT.

The rearrangement links TRBV27 to TRBJ1-6; unclear D gene. CDR3 length equals 12 residues. V gave up 6 bases and J gave up 8 bases, with 8 bases separating them. The germline V gene encodes CDR1 MNHEY and CDR2 SMNVEV (reference sequence). CDR3 region: CASRQEYSPLHF. The CDR3 DNA is TGTGCCAGCAGGCAGGAATATTCACCCCTCCACTTT.

This clone occurred once. This chain uses TRBV18 with TRBJ2-7; 8 bases line up with TRBD1. The CDR3 spans 16 residues. V gave up 5 bases and J gave up 0 bases; unmatched junction bases: 9. Per the germline V gene, CDR1 is KGHSH and CDR2 is LQKENI. CDR3 bases: TGTGCCAGCTCAAACTTCCGGGACAGGCGCTCCTACGAGCAGTACTTC. It is translated as CASSNFRDRRSYEQYF.

The chain uses TRBV27 and TRBJ1-2; D perhaps matches TRBD1 (5 bases). The V end lost 3 bases, the J end lost 4 bases, and 12 bases lay between the germline ends. CDR1 MNHEY and CDR2 SMNVEV come from the germline V gene (reference sequence). This CDR3 spans 14 amino acids. DNA for the CDR3: TGTGCCAGCAGTTTCATAGGGACTGCCTATGGCTACACCTTC. This gives the protein CASSFIGTAYGYTF.

This chain links TRBV27 with TRBJ2-7, with D perhaps matching TRBD1 (6 bases). V lost 5 bases, J lost 3 bases, and 17 bases lay in between. Germline loops: CDR1 MNHEY, CDR2 SMNVEV (reference sequence). The CDR3 extends over 15 amino acids. Here the CDR3 DNA reads TGTGCCAGCAGTCCGACAGGACTCCTAGGCTACGAGCAGTACTTC. Translating it yields CASSPTGLLGYEQYF.

V is TRBV19 and J is TRBJ1-4, with 7 positions matching TRBD1. Germline V gives CDR1 LNHDA, CDR2 SQIVND (reference sequence). The CDR3 runs 15 residues. The J segment lost 8 bases and the V segment lost 6 bases, leaving 12 bases of the junction unmatched. CDR3 bases: TGTGCCAGTAGGCCATCCCAGGGGGTTAGCGAAAAACTGTTTTTT. It specifies CASRPSQGVSEKLFF.

A single count supports this clone. The V and J genes are TRBV7-3 and TRBJ2-1; 9 positions agree with TRBD2. This CDR3 has 16 residues. V dropped 4 bases and J dropped 8; count of bases not matched to a gene: 12. CDR1 is SGHTA, CDR2 FQGTGA, per germline. The CDR3 region has the DNA TGTGCCAGCAGCTACTATGATCGCGGGGGGGCTCATGAGCAGTTCTTC. This encodes CASSYYDRGGAHEQFF. Variable domain in full (rest from reference TRBV7-3 and TRBJ2-1): GAGVSQTPSNKVTEKGKYVELRCDPISGHTALYWYRQSLGQGPEFLIYFQGTGAADDSGLPNDRFFAVRPEGSVSTLKIQRTERGDSAVYLCASSYYDRGGAHEQFFGPGTRLTVL.